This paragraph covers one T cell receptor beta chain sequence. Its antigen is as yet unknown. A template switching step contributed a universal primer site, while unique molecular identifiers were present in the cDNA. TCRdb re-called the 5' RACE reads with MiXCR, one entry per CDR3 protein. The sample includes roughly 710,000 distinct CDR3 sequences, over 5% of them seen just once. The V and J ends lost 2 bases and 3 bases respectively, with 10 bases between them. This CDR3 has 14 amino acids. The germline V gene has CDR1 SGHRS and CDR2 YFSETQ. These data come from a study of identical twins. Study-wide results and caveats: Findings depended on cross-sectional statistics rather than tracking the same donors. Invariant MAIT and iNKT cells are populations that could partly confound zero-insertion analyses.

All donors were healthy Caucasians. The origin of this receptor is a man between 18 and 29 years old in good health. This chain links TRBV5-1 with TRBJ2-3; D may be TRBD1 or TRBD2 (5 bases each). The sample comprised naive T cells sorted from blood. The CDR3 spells CASSLIRETDTQYF. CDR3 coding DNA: TGCGCCAGCAGCTTAATCAGGGAGACAGATACGCAGTATTTT.